This T cell receptor (beta chain) appears in the sequencing data of a study of post-analysis software for immune sequencing data. Study-wide results and limits: In patients, TRBV5-6, TRBV5-1 and TRBV20-1 belonged to five TRBV segments found more frequently than in controls. Relative to controls, patients with multiple sclerosis showed significantly lower normalized Chao1 diversity.

Germline V gene sequence: CDR1 SQVTM, CDR2 ANQGSEA. V lost 3 bases to trimming and J lost 2 bases, with 4 bases between them. CDR3 length: 11 residues. This clonotype has only a few counts. Its antigen is still unknown. The TCR beta cDNA libraries carried unique molecular identifiers. It was from about 0.98 to 11 million T cells that about 500,000 cDNA molecules came. One entry per CDR3 protein, called by TCRdb with MiXCR from the PCR reads. The sample has roughly 400,000 distinct CDR3 sequences, 39% seen once. Sequenced material: blood. The chain joins TRBV29-1 to TRBJ1-1, with D unclear. The sequence was collected from a girl aged 2-9 years with multiple sclerosis. The CDR3 here is CSVEGNTEAFF. CDR3 bases: TGCAGCGTTGAGGGAAACACTGAAGCTTTCTTT.